Below, 32 T cell receptor beta chains from the same sample are listed, as sequenced in a study of graft-versus-host responses after intestinal transplantation. The method was immunoSEQ multiplex PCR; TCRdb's version includes in-frame clones alone and lacks a portion of them. The sample carries about 97,000 clones, around 90% recorded once. The specimen comprised PBMCs, sampled around 450 days after intestinal transplant. Every receptor here comes from a human patient who received an intestinal transplant, so some T cells may come from the graft donor.

This clone was seen once. The rearrangement joins TRBV27 to TRBJ2-5; no firm D call. This CDR3 is built from 13 residues. In germline, CDR1 is MNHEY, CDR2 SMNVEV (reference sequence). V lost 3 bases to trimming and J lost 1 base, with 6 bases between them. CDR3 in amino acids: CASSFSGQETQYF. As DNA, the CDR3 is TGTGCCAGCAGTTTTTCCGGCCAAGAGACCCAGTACTTC.

DNA for the CDR3: TGTGCCAGCAGCCGCCTTGGGGGTCAGGGCTCAGATACGCAGTATTTT. Its translation is CASSRLGGQGSDTQYF. This chain uses TRBV5-4 with TRBJ2-3; D is possibly TRBD1 or TRBD2 (5 bases each). Between the trimmed V and J ends, which lost 4 bases and 4 bases, there was a span of 19 bases. Germline V CDR1 and CDR2: SGHNT, YYREEE (reference sequence). This CDR3 has 16 amino acids.

The chain couples TRBV5-1 to TRBJ2-7, with D possibly TRBD1 on 5 matching bases. CDR3 length equals 13 residues. The germline CDR1 and CDR2 sequences are SGHRS and YFSETQ. Trimming stripped 4 bases from V and 2 bases from J, with 10 bases between. The CDR3 loop reads CASSTDRPYEQYF. In nucleotides, the CDR3 is TGCGCCAGCAGCACCGACAGACCCTACGAGCAGTACTTC.

The chain combines TRBV16 with TRBJ1-5; D is unclear. CDR1 is KGHSY, CDR2 FQNENV, per germline. V shed 3 bases and J shed 7 bases, with 7 bases lying between them. The CDR3 has 12 residues. The CDR3 sequence: CASSQIRQPQHF. For the CDR3, the DNA is TGTGCCAGCAGCCAGATTCGGCAGCCCCAGCATTTT.

Points on this clone: Its ends do not fully match the called genes, so a read error is possible. The chain joins TRBV7-9 to TRBJ2-5; a possible D gene is TRBD2 (5 bases). Looked up from germline, CDR1 is SEHNR and CDR2 is FQNEAQ (reference sequence). The CDR3 has 11 residues. The CDR3 DNA follows: TGTGCCAGCAGCGACCAACCGGGAAAACACTTC. Protein product: CASSDQPGKHF.

The chain couples TRBV15 to TRBJ2-1, with D possibly being TRBD2 (5 bases). The CDR3 spans 17 residues. Germline V gene data show CDR1 as LNHNV and CDR2 as YYDKDF (reference sequence). Trimming removed 5 bases at V and 4 bases at J, with 21 bases between. CDR3 region: CATSRLRFQGGYNEQFF. CDR3 in DNA: TGTGCCACCAGCCGATTAAGGTTTCAAGGAGGATACAATGAGCAGTTCTTC.

This clone was detected a few times. V usage is TRBV5-4 and J usage is TRBJ1-2, with 10 bases aligning to TRBD1. CDR3 length: 15 amino acids. With 3 bases clipped from V and 3 bases from J, the junction kept 5 bases outside the gene matches. Germline V gene data show CDR1 as SGHNT and CDR2 as YYREEE (reference sequence). The CDR3 coding sequence is TGTGCCAGCAGCTGGGCCGGGACAGGGGACTATGGCTACACCTTC. Protein: CASSWAGTGDYGYTF.

The gene calls are TRBV6-5 and TRBJ2-1, with 7 bases lining up with TRBD1. Germline V CDR1 and CDR2: MNHEY, SVGAGI. With V trimmed by 8 bases and J by 0 bases, 7 bases remained unmatched. The CDR3 is 15 amino acids. The CDR3 DNA follows: TGTGCCAGCCGCCTAACAGGGGTCTCCTACAATGAGCAGTTCTTC. Amino acid sequence: CASRLTGVSYNEQFF.

The gene calls are TRBV6-1 and TRBJ2-7, with TRBD1 as a possible D gene (5 bases). This CDR3 is built from 12 residues. Germline V lookup: CDR1 MNHNS, CDR2 SASEGT. The V gene lost 2 bases and the J gene lost 4 bases, with 6 bases spanning the gap. This CDR3 is CASSEKGYEQYF. The DNA of the CDR3 is TGTGCCAGCAGTGAAAAGGGGTACGAGCAGTACTTC.

The V and J genes are TRBV19 and TRBJ1-1; D not resolved. Germline assignment: CDR1 LNHDA and CDR2 SQIVND (reference sequence). This CDR3 contains 14 residues. Trimming pared 3 bases from V and 2 bases from J, leaving 10 bases between. This chain's CDR3 is CASSISWPNTEAFF. CDR3 bases: TGTGCCAGTAGTATTTCTTGGCCTAACACTGAAGCTTTCTTT.

The chain is built from TRBV19 and TRBJ2-3, with D perhaps TRBD1 (5 bases). The CDR3 length is 16 residues. Germline V gives CDR1 LNHDA, CDR2 SQIVND (reference sequence). Between the trimmed V and J ends, which lost 3 bases and 0 bases, there was a span of 13 bases. CDR3 residues: CASSIGARASTDTQYF. CDR3 DNA sequence: TGTGCCAGTAGTATTGGGGCCCGCGCTAGCACAGATACGCAGTATTTT.

V usage is TRBV2 and J usage is TRBJ1-3; D gene ambiguous. V lost 8 bases, J lost 1 base, and 6 bases lay in between. CDR1 is SNHLY and CDR2 is FYNNEI in the germline V gene. CDR3 length equals 12 residues. The DNA for the CDR3 is TGTGCCAGCGTCTCGTCTGGAAACACCATATATTTT. This sequence encodes CASVSSGNTIYF.

V usage is TRBV10-1 and J usage is TRBJ1-1, with D unclear. The germline CDR1 and CDR2 sequences are WNHNN and SYGVQD (reference sequence). Trimming left V 4 bases short and J 3 bases short, with 9 bases between. The CDR3 has 13 residues. Here the CDR3 DNA reads TGCGCCAGCAGTGTTCATCTGGACACTGAAGCTTTCTTT. This gives the protein CASSVHLDTEAFF.

This rearrangement joins TRBV6-1 to TRBJ1-1; D not resolved. The CDR3 consists of 15 residues. V was trimmed by 2 bases and J by 0 bases, leaving 10 bases between them. The V gene's germline CDR1 is MNHNS and CDR2 SASEGT. The CDR3 DNA sequence: TGTGCCAGCAGTGAACCCGACGATTTGAACACTGAAGCTTTCTTT. This sequence encodes CASSEPDDLNTEAFF.

This chain links TRBV5-6 with TRBJ2-7; TRBD2 is a possible D gene (6 bases). The ends were cut back, 0 bases at V and 3 bases at J, with 13 bases in the middle. This CDR3 comprises 15 residues. Germline V gene sequence: CDR1 SGHDT, CDR2 YYEEEE. CDR3 in amino acids: CASSLGGDSYYEQYF. CDR3 bases: TGTGCCAGCAGCTTGGGTGGGGACTCCTACTACGAGCAGTACTTC.

This chain connects TRBV21-1 to TRBJ2-7. TRBV21-1 is a listed pseudogene. The CDR3 length is 15 residues. This CDR3 is CASSPPGTPYYEQYF. CDR3 DNA: TGTGCCAGCAGCCCCCCAGGGACCCCCTACTACGAGCAGTACTTC.

The chain combines TRBV10-3 with TRBJ2-3, with 8 bases identical to TRBD2. The length of the CDR3 is 17 residues. Germline CDR1 reads ENHRY; CDR2 reads SYGVKD. J gave up 0 bases and V 4 bases, and 9 bases lay outside the gene matches. The CDR3 sequence: CAISGPGGGGSTDTQYF. The CDR3, as DNA: TGTGCCATCAGTGGCCCCGGGGGGGGTGGGAGCACAGATACGCAGTATTTT.

The chain joins TRBV6-1 to TRBJ2-1; 13 positions match TRBD2. The CDR3 has 15 residues. CDR1 and CDR2 (germline): MNHNS, SASEGT. Trimming at V came to 7 bases and at J to 9 bases, leaving 9 bases not matched to a gene. Here the CDR3 reads CASTPGLAGSIEQFF. CDR3 nucleotides: TGTGCCAGCACCCCGGGACTAGCGGGGAGCATTGAGCAGTTCTTC.

This rearrangement joins TRBV5-1 to TRBJ2-3; 15 bases line up with TRBD2. Trimming at V came to 4 bases and at J to 3 bases, leaving 6 bases not matched to a gene. This CDR3 is 17 amino acids long. Germline V lookup: CDR1 SGHRS, CDR2 YFSETQ. The CDR3 DNA reads as TGCGCCAGCAGCCCAGGGACTAGCGGGGGGATGACAGATACGCAGTATTTT. Translation: CASSPGTSGGMTDTQYF.

The chain employs TRBV9 and TRBJ1-5; 9 nucleotides line up with TRBD1. V shed 3 bases and J 8 bases; nucleotides not matched to a gene: 6. The CDR3 runs to 14 residues. CDR1 is SGDLS, CDR2 YYNGEE, per germline. CDR3 protein: CASSGPGQGKPQHF. In DNA form, the CDR3 reads TGTGCCAGCAGCGGACCGGGACAGGGAAAGCCCCAGCATTTT.

The chain recombines TRBV28 with TRBJ1-2, with TRBD1 identical over 8 bases. Germline CDR1 reads MDHEN; CDR2 reads SYDVKM. The CDR3 is 14 residues long. The J segment lost 7 bases and the V segment lost 3 bases, leaving 7 bases of the junction unmatched. This CDR3 is CASSFGQGTGGYTF. CDR3 in DNA: TGTGCCAGCAGTTTCGGGCAGGGGACAGGTGGCTACACCTTC.

This clone came up once. V gene TRBV4-2 combines with J gene TRBJ1-2, with unresolved D. V lost 7 bases and J lost 0, with 12 bases in between. This CDR3 has 14 amino acids. Germline V gene lookup returns CDR1 LGHNA and CDR2 YNFKEQ. As DNA, the CDR3 is TGTGCCAGCAACCCCCGGGATTCTAACTATGGCTACACCTTC. Protein sequence: CASNPRDSNYGYTF.

This clone has only a few counts. This specimen includes other DNA sequences encoding the same CDR3. The V call is TRBV7-2, the J call TRBJ2-1; TRBD1 is a possible D gene (6 bases). The CDR3 is made up of 13 amino acids. The ends were cut back, 5 bases at V and 7 bases at J, with 12 bases in the middle. CDR1 and CDR2 (germline): SGHTA, FQGNSA. The CDR3 sequence: CASSLARGNEQFF. The DNA for the CDR3 is TGTGCCAGCAGCCTCGCGAGGGGGAATGAGCAGTTCTTC.

This clone has only one observation. The chain recombines TRBV27 with TRBJ1-5, with 7 positions matching TRBD1. The length of the CDR3 is 14 residues. V was pared by 6 bases and J by 0 bases, with 2 bases of the junction left unmatched. Germline CDR1 and CDR2: MNHEY and SMNVEV (reference sequence). This CDR3 reads CASSRGDSNQPQHF. The CDR3, as DNA: TGTGCCAGCAGCAGGGGGGATAGCAATCAGCCCCAGCATTTT.

This chain uses TRBV7-2 with TRBJ2-2; D not resolved. The germline gives CDR1 SGHTA, CDR2 FQGNSA. The CDR3 runs 13 residues. V lost 1 base, J lost 5 bases, and 5 bases lay in between. The CDR3 coding sequence is TGTGCCAGCAGCTTAGGAAGAACCGGGGAGCTGTTTTTT. Translation: CASSLGRTGELFF. The entire variable domain, with the rest obtained from reference TRBV7-2 and TRBJ2-2, is as follows: GAGVSQSPSNKVTEKGKDVELRCDPISGHTALYWYRQSLGQGLEFLIYFQGNSAPDKSGLPSDRFSAERTGGSVSTLTIQRTQQEDSAVYLCASSLGRTGELFFGEGSRLTVL.

A word on this clone: This CDR3 is also generated by other DNA sequences in the sample. This chain links TRBV6-5 with TRBJ1-2, with D hard to call. CDR1 is MNHEY, CDR2 SVGAGI, per germline. CDR3 size: 12 residues. V gave up 3 bases and J gave up 5 bases, with 7 bases separating them. The CDR3 protein is CASSYGFYGYTF. The DNA of the CDR3 is TGTGCCAGCAGTTATGGGTTTTATGGCTACACCTTC.

As for this clone: The conserved phenylalanine or tryptophan is not found at the CDR3 terminus, so this likely reflects a read error. Because the CDR3's place on the DNA is in doubt, the DNA is left out and the CDR3 is given as listed by TCRdb. The chain links TRBV21-1 to TRBJ2-3. TRBV21-1 is an annotated pseudogene. A total of 13 residues make up the CDR3, ends included. CDR3 loop: CASSTKPQKGRVG.

The chain links TRBV6-5 to TRBJ1-2; tentatively, D is TRBD1 (5 bases). The germline gives CDR1 MNHEY, CDR2 SVGAGI. This CDR3 is 14 amino acids long. Trimming removed 6 bases from V and 2 bases from J, with 13 bases in between. The CDR3 reads CASRRDARNYGYTF. CDR3 bases: TGTGCCAGCAGACGGGACGCGAGAAACTATGGCTACACCTTC.

V is TRBV4-1 and J is TRBJ2-7; tentatively, D is TRBD1 (6 bases). Germline assignment: CDR1 MGHRA and CDR2 YSYEKL. The CDR3 is 14 amino acids. Trimming took 0 bases from V and 5 from J, leaving 11 bases between them. CDR3 sequence (DNA): TGCGCCAGCAGCCAAGAAAGCGCAGGGGACGAGCAGTACTTC. Protein sequence: CASSQESAGDEQYF.

This clone appeared once. This chain links TRBV25-1 with TRBJ2-5; the match to TRBD2 covers 7 bases. CDR3 length: 15 amino acids. Germline CDR1 reads MGHDK; CDR2 reads SYGVNS. J was trimmed by 4 bases and V by 3 bases; bases with no gene match: 8. DNA of the CDR3: TGTGCCAGCAGTGATGTCCTAGGGAGGGGAGAGACCCAGTACTTC. It translates to CASSDVLGRGETQYF.

V and J are TRBV2 and TRBJ2-2; 8 nucleotides match TRBD2. The V and J ends lost 5 bases and 9 bases, in that order; junction bases with no gene match: 29. In germline, CDR1 is SNHLY, CDR2 FYNNEI. The CDR3 consists of 21 residues. The DNA for the CDR3 is TGTGCCAGCAGTCCTCCGCCCCGCCGGGGGGGGATTTCTGGGACCCACCGGGAGCTGTTTTTT. This translates into CASSPPPRRGGISGTHRELFF.

The rearrangement links TRBV18 to TRBJ1-1; a weak D match, TRBD1 (5 bases). The CDR3 loop spans 16 amino acids. Between the trimmed V and J ends, which lost 2 bases and 0 bases, there was a span of 13 bases. CDR1 is KGHSH, CDR2 LQKENI, per germline. This chain's CDR3 is CASSPYNQGVNTEAFF. The CDR3 coding sequence is TGTGCCAGCTCACCATATAATCAGGGAGTGAACACTGAAGCTTTCTTT.